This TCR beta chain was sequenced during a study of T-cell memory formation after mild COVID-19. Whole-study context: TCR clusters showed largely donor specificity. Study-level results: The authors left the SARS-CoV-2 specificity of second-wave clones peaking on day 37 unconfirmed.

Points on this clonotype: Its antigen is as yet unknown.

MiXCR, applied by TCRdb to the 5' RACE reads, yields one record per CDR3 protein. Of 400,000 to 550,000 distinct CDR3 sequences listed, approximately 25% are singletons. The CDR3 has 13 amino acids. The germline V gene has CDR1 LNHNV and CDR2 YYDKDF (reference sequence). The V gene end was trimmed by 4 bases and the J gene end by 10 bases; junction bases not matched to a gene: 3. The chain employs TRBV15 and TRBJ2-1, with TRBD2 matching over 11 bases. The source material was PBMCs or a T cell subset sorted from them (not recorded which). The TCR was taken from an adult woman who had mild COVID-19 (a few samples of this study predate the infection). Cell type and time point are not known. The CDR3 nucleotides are TGTGCCACCAGCATGGGGACTAGCGGAGAGCAGTTCTTC. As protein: CATSMGTSGEQFF. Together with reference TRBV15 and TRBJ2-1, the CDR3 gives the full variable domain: DAMVIQNPRYQVTQFGKPVTLSCSQTLNHNVMYWYQQKSSQAPKLLFHYYDKDFNNEADTPDNFQSRRPNTSFCFLDIRSPGLGDTAMYLCATSMGTSGEQFFGPGTRLTVL.